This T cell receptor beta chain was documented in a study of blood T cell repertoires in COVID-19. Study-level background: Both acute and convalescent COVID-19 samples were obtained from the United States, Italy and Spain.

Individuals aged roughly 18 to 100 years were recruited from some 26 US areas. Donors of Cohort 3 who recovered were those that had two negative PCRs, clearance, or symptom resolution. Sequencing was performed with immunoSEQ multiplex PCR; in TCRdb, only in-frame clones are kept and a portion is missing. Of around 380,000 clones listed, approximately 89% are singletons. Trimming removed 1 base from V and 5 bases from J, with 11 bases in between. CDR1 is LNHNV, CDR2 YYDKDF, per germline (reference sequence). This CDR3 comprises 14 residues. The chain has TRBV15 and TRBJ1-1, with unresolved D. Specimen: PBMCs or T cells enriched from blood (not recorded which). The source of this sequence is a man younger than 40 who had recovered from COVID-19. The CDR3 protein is CATSRVPGDTEAFF. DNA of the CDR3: TGTGCCACCAGCAGAGTTCCGGGAGATACTGAAGCTTTCTTT.